Each of the 9 T cell receptor beta chains below was sequenced from the same sample in a study of shared T cell receptors in the human thymus. The table came from immunoSEQ multiplex PCR; TCRdb's copy has only in-frame clones and leaves some out. The sample yields 640,000 or so clones, more than 70% seen once. This same sample was also part of a study on human thymus T cells.

What was sequenced was thymocytes. The origin of the receptors is a boy in the first two years of life with a congenital heart defect.

This chain links TRBV5-1 with TRBJ2-1; perhaps TRBD2 as D (5 bases). Germline CDR1 is SGHRS and CDR2 is YFSETQ. The CDR3 covers 15 residues. Trimming shortened V by 2 bases and J by 2 bases, and 11 bases separated the two germline ends. The DNA of the CDR3 is TGCGCCAGCAGCTTCACGGGATGGACCTACAATGAGCAGTTCTTC. Residues: CASSFTGWTYNEQFF.

As DNA, the CDR3 is TGTGCCAGCAGTTTGGACGGAGGCAACTATAGCAATCAGCCCCAGCATTTT. It specifies CASSLDGGNYSNQPQHF. This chain connects TRBV27 to TRBJ1-5; D unresolved. CDR3 length: 17 amino acids. Germline CDR1 is MNHEY and CDR2 is SMNVEV (reference sequence). Trimming cost V 3 bases and J 0 bases, with 15 bases left between them.

V and J are TRBV29-1 and TRBJ2-7; 7 bases are a match to TRBD1. Germline CDR1 is SQVTM and CDR2 is ANQGSEA. The V and J ends lost 5 bases and 1 base, in that order; junction bases with no gene match: 8. The CDR3 totals 14 residues. The CDR3 DNA reads as TGCAGCGTTTCCCGGGGACAGCAATCCTACGAGCAGTACTTC. Its protein is CSVSRGQQSYEQYF.

The V gene is TRBV12-5, the J gene TRBJ1-1; the D gene is possibly TRBD1 (6 bases). This CDR3 has 14 residues. Looked up from germline, CDR1 is LGHNT and CDR2 is FRNRAP. V was pared by 7 bases and J by 0 bases, with 12 bases between. This CDR3 reads CASVFRDMNTEAFF. In DNA form, the CDR3 reads TGTGCTAGTGTGTTTCGGGACATGAACACTGAAGCTTTCTTT.

This chain uses TRBV6-5 with TRBJ2-1; TRBD1 agrees at 7 bases. V lost 4 bases and J lost 4; bases outside the gene matches: 7. The CDR3 is 15 residues long. CDR1 and CDR2 (germline): MNHEY, SVGAGI. CDR3 sequence: CASSSPGQLYNEQFF. CDR3 bases: TGTGCCAGCAGTTCCCCGGGACAGCTATACAATGAGCAGTTCTTC.

The chain uses TRBV5-1 and TRBJ2-5, with 9 bases fitting TRBD2. The CDR3 covers 16 residues. Germline V gene lookup returns CDR1 SGHRS and CDR2 YFSETQ. V was pared by 3 bases and J by 5 bases, with 11 bases of the junction left unmatched. The CDR3 region has the DNA TGCGCCAGCAGCTGGCGGGTAGCGGGAGTTTCTGAGACCCAGTACTTC. Its translation is CASSWRVAGVSETQYF.

This clone was seen only once. This rearrangement joins TRBV10-2 to TRBJ2-2; D is ambiguous. Trimming removed 8 bases at V and 4 bases at J, with 17 bases between. Germline CDR1 reads WSHSY; CDR2 reads SAAADI. The CDR3 runs to 15 residues. The CDR3 sequence is CASYAPQPGTGELFF. The CDR3 nucleotides are TGCGCCAGCTACGCTCCGCAGCCGGGCACCGGGGAGCTGTTTTTT.

The V gene is TRBV6-5, the J gene TRBJ2-3, with 7 bases that match TRBD1. The CDR3 runs 14 residues. After removal of 6 bases from V and 2 bases from J, the junction contained 5 bases not matched to a gene. Germline assignment: CDR1 MNHEY and CDR2 SVGAGI. The CDR3 DNA is TGTGCCAGCAGAAGGCAGGGGGTCACAGATACGCAGTATTTT. Its translation is CASRRQGVTDTQYF.

This chain joins TRBV28 and TRBJ2-1; D not certain. Per the germline V gene, CDR1 is MDHEN and CDR2 is SYDVKM. The CDR3 contains 11 residues. Trimming shortened V by 6 bases and J by 7 bases, and 7 bases separated the two germline ends. CDR3 bases: TGTGCCAGCAGCCAATCAAATGAGCAGTTCTTC. It is translated as CASSQSNEQFF.